A selection of T cell receptor beta chains follows, all from one sample in a study of Graves' ophthalmopathy and Graves' hyperthyroidism. TCRdb independently ran MiXCR on the multiplex PCR reads; one entry per CDR3 protein. Here the sample spans 500,000 to 800,000 distinct CDR3 sequences, roughly 39% being singletons. The source material was peripheral blood. Receptors originate from an adult man with Graves' ophthalmopathy. Both conserved end residues are part of each CDR3. A D gene is named only where the DNA matches it firmly. Clone size, where shown, is once, few, many, or a class for clones that have expanded.

NA	TRBJ1-6	TRBV10-3	NA	TGTGCCATCAGTTTATGGGCAGTCGGGGATTCACCCCTCCACTTT	CAISLWAVGDSPLHF
few	TRBJ1-1	TRBV7-2	NA	TGTGCCAGCAGCGAATCCCAGGCCTTCCCCACTGAAGCTTTCTTT	CASSESQAFPTEAFF
few	TRBJ2-3	TRBV2	TRBD1	TGTGCGAAGACAGGGGGTCGCACAGATACGCAGTATTTT	CAKTGGRTDTQYF
NA	TRBJ1-1	TRBV7-9	NA	TGTGCCAGGAGTAAACGACACCTTGAAGCTTTCTTT	CARSKRHLEAFF
many	TRBJ1-5	TRBV29-1	NA	TGCAGCGTTGGTGGCAGTTACAATCAGCCCCAGCATTTT	CSVGGSYNQPQHF
NA	TRBJ2-5	TRBV2	NA	TGTGCCAGCAGTGGACAGCCCTTC	CASSGQPF
once	TRBJ2-5	TRBV29-1	NA	TGCAGCGTTGGGGACCAAGAGACCCAGTACTTC	CSVGDQETQYF
once	TRBJ1-6	TRBV5-1	TRBD1	TGTGCCAGCAGTTTGACAGGGGGGAGCTCCTATAATTCACCCCTCCACTTT	CASSLTGGSSYNSPLHF
many	TRBJ1-1	TRBV19	NA	TGTGCCAGCAGTGGGGGGGGAAACACTGAAGCTTTCTTT	CASSGGGNTEAFF
many	TRBJ2-7	TRBV20-1	NA	TGCAGTCTCGGCAGGGCGGGACCAAGCTACGAGCAGTACTTC	CSLGRAGPSYEQYF
NA	TRBJ1-4	TRBV12-3/TRBV12-4	NA	TGTGCCAGCAGTTTAGGCGAGGGCGGAAAACTGTTTTTT	CASSLGEGGKLFF
NA	TRBJ1-4	TRBV2	TRBD1	TGTGCCAGCAGTGACTCGGACAGGGGTGGTGAAAAACTGTTTTTT	CASSDSDRGGEKLFF
many	TRBJ1-1	TRBV10-2	NA	TGCGCCAGCAGTGAAAATGGGGGAGCTTTCTTT	CASSENGGAFF
many	TRBJ1-2	TRBV2	NA	TGTGCCAGCAGTGAGCGGGAGGGGGGATATGGCTACACCTTC	CASSEREGGYGYTF
many	TRBJ1-1	TRBV4-3	NA	TGCGCCAGCAGCTCACGGACAGCTGAAGCTTTCTTT	CASSSRTAEAFF
few	TRBJ1-2	TRBV29-1	NA	TGCAGCGTTGAAGGTGTCTACACCTTC	CSVEGVYTF
many	TRBJ1-2	TRBV6-1	NA	TGTGCCAGCAGGGACGGCATTAACTATGGCTACACCTTC	CASRDGINYGYTF
NA	TRBJ2-7	TRBV6-1	NA	TGTGCCAGCGAGGAAGGCATCGCCAACACCTACGAGCAGTACTTC	CASEEGIANTYEQYF
NA	TRBJ2-7	TRBV10-3	TRBD1	TGTGCCATAGGGACAGGGACAAACACCCACTACGAGCAGTACTTC	CAIGTGTNTHYEQYF
many	TRBJ1-6	TRBV2	NA	TGTGCCAGCAGTGACAGGGAGTATTCACCCCTCCACTTT	CASSDREYSPLHF
many	TRBJ2-2	TRBV7-2	NA	TGTGCCAGCAGCCAAGATCTGGGGATAGGCGGGGAGCTGTTTTTT	CASSQDLGIGGELFF
many	TRBJ1-5	TRBV24-1	TRBD1	TGTGCCACCAGTGATTTGCGACAGGGGGGACCCCAGCATTTT	CATSDLRQGGPQHF
NA	TRBJ2-7	TRBV29-1	TRBD1	TGCAGCGTTCGCGGACAGGGCCTCTACGAGCAGTACTTC	CSVRGQGLYEQYF
NA	TRBJ1-1	TRBV20-1	TRBD1	TGCAGTGCTCGCGGGACAGGGGTGGACACTGAAGCTTTCTTT	CSARGTGVDTEAFF
many	TRBJ2-5	TRBV15	NA	TGTGCCACCAGCAGCTTTGGTCGTTGGAACTTC	CATSSFGRWNF
many	TRBJ1-2	TRBV5-4	NA	TGTGCCAGCAGCTTGGGACAGGAGAACTATGGCTACACCTTC	CASSLGQENYGYTF
NA	TRBJ2-7	TRBV29-1	TRBD1	TGCCACCGGACAGGGGTTTACGAGCAGTACTTC	CHRTGVYEQYF
NA	TRBJ2-2	TRBV9	NA	TGTGCCAGCAGCCCCACCCCTACGACGGTAGCGAACACCGGGGAGCTGTTTTTT	CASSPTPTTVANTGELFF
NA	TRBJ1-6	TRBV10-2	NA	TGCGCCAGCGGAGGCCATAATTCACCCCTCCACTTT	CASGGHNSPLHF
many	TRBJ2-5	TRBV2	NA	TGTGCCAGCAGTGCGGGTGGGGAGACCCAGTACTTC	CASSAGGETQYF
NA	TRBJ1-2	TRBV10-3	NA	TGTGCCATCAGTGGAAACACCTATGGCTACACCTTC	CAISGNTYGYTF
many	TRBJ1-1	TRBV19	NA	TGTGCCAGTAGTCGTAGTCGACTGAACACTGAAGCTTTCTTT	CASSRSRLNTEAFF
NA	TRBJ1-2	TRBV20-1	NA	TGCAGTGTTGAGGGGGGGGGGTCGGATGGCTACACCTTC	CSVEGGGSDGYTF
many	TRBJ2-7	TRBV29-1	NA	TGCAGCGTCGTAATATACAGGGATTCCTACGAGCAGTACTTC	CSVVIYRDSYEQYF
many	TRBJ2-5	TRBV5-8	NA	TGTGCCAGCAGCCCTACCGCCGGGTTCCATGAGACCCAGTACTTC	CASSPTAGFHETQYF
few	TRBJ2-3	TRBV14	TRBD2	TGTGCCAGCAGCCAAGTTCTAGCGGGAGCAGATACGCAGTATTTT	CASSQVLAGADTQYF
NA	TRBJ1-4	TRBV10-3	NA	TGTGCTAGCACGGGACTTGAAAAACTGTTTTTT	CASTGLEKLFF
many	TRBJ1-2	TRBV19	TRBD1	TGTGCCAGCCACCCTCGGGCAGGGGGCGACTATGGCTACACCTTC	CASHPRAGGDYGYTF
NA	TRBJ2-7	TRBV2	NA	TGTGCCAGCAGTTTTGAGAGGATGGGGAGCGAGCAGTACTTC	CASSFERMGSEQYF
NA	TRBJ1-2	TRBV10-3	NA	TGTGCCATCAGTGCTGTGGGAGATGGCTACACCTTC	CAISAVGDGYTF
NA	TRBJ2-7	TRBV10-3	NA	TGTGCCAGCAGTTACGGGGAATGGGGCTCCTACGAGCAGTACTTC	CASSYGEWGSYEQYF
many	TRBJ2-7	TRBV19	TRBD2	TGTGCCAGTAACTCCGGGACTAGTACGGGGGAGCAGTACTTC	CASNSGTSTGEQYF
NA	TRBJ2-1	TRBV10-3	TRBD1	TGTGCCATCAGACGGGGACAGGGGGCAAGTGGGGAGCAGTTCTTC	CAIRRGQGASGEQFF